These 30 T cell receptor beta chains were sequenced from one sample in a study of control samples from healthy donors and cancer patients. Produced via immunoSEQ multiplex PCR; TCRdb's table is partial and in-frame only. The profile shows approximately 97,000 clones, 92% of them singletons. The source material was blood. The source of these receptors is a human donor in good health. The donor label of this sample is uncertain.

DNA for the CDR3: TGTGCCAGCAGCAAAACCCGGCCGGCGGGGGGAGCGGAGACCCAGTACTTC. This encodes CASSKTRPAGGAETQYF. J is TRBJ2-5 and V is TRBV14; 8 positions match TRBD2. This CDR3 comprises 17 residues. In germline, CDR1 is SGHDN, CDR2 FVKESK. The ends lost 5 bases at V and 5 bases at J; junction bases unmatched: 16. The whole variable domain, remainder taken from reference TRBV14 and TRBJ2-5, is EAGVTQFPSHSVIEKGQTVTLRCDPISGHDNLYWYRRVMGKEIKFLLHFVKESKQDESGMPNNRFLAERTGGTYSTLKVQPAELEDSGVYFCASSKTRPAGGAETQYFGPGTRLLVL.

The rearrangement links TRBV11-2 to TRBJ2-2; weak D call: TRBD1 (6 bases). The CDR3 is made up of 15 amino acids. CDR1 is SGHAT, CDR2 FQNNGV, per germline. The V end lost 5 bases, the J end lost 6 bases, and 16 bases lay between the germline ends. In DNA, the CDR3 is TGTGCCAGCAGCCCCACTCCCTACAGGGCCGGGGAGCTGTTTTTT. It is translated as CASSPTPYRAGELFF.

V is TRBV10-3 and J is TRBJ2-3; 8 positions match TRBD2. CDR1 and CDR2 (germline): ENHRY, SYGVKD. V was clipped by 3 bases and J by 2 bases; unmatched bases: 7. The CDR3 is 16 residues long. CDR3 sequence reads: CAISDSRGGYTDTQYF. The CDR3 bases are TGTGCCATCAGTGACTCACGGGGGGGCTACACAGATACGCAGTATTTT.

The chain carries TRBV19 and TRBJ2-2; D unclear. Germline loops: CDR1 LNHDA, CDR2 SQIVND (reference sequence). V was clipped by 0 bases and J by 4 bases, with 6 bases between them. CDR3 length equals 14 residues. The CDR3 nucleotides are TGTGCCAGTAGTATAGAACGGTTCACCGGGGAGCTGTTTTTT. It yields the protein CASSIERFTGELFF.

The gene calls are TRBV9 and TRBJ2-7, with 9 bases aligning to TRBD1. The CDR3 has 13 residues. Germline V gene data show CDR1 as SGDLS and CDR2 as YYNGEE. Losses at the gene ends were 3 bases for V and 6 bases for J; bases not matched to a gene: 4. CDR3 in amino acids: CASSASGQGEQYF. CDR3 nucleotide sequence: TGTGCCAGCAGCGCCTCGGGACAGGGCGAGCAGTACTTC.

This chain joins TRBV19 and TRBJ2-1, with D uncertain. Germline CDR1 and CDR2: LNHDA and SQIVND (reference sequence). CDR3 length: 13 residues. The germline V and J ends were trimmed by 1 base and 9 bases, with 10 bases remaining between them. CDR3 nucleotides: TGTGCCAGTAGTATAGTAACGGGTGGTGAGCAGTTCTTC. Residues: CASSIVTGGEQFF.

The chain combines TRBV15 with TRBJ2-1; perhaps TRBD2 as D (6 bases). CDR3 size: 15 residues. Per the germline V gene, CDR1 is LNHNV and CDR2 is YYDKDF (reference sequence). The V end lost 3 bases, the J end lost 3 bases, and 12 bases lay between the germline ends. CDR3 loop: CATSRAGGDYNEQFF. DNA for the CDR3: TGTGCCACCAGCAGGGCCGGGGGAGACTACAATGAGCAGTTCTTC.

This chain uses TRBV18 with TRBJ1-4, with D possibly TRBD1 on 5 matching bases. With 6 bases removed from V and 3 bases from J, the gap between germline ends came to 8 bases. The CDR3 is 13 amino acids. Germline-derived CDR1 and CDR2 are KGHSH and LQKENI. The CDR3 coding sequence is TGTGCCAGCTCTCGGGGGGCTAATGAAAAACTGTTTTTT. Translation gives CASSRGANEKLFF.

CDR3: CSVSGSEGYTF. The CDR3 bases are TGCAGCGTTTCAGGGTCGGAGGGCTACACCTTC. The chain has TRBV29-1 and TRBJ1-2; D may be TRBD1 (5 bases). CDR1 SQVTM and CDR2 ANQGSEA come from the germline V gene. Trimming pared 5 bases from V and 8 bases from J, leaving 12 bases between. This CDR3 contains 11 residues.

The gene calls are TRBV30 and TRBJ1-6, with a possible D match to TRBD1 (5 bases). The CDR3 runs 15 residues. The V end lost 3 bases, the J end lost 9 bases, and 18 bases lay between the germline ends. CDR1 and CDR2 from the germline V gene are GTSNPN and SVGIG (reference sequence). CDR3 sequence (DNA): TGTGCCTGGAGAGGGGTCTGGGGGATTGGTTCACCCCTCCACTTT. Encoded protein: CAWRGVWGIGSPLHF.

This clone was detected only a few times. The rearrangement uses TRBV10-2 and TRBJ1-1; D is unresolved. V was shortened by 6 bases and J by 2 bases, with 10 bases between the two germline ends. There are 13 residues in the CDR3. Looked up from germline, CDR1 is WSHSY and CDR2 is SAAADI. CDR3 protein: CASRQITNTEAFF. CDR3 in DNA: TGCGCCAGCAGACAGATTACTAACACTGAAGCTTTCTTT.

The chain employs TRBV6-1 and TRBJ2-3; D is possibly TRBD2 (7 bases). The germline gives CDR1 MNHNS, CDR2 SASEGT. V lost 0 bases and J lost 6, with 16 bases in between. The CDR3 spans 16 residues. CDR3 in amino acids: CASSEARGGVTDTQYF. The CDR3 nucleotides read TGTGCCAGCAGTGAAGCAAGGGGGGGGGTAACGGATACGCAGTATTTT.

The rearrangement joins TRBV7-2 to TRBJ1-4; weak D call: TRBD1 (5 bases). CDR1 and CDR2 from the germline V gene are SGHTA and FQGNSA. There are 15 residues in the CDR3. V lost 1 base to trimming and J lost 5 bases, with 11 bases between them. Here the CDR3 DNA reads TGTGCCAGCAGCTTAGGTGCGGGGCTAAATGAAAAACTGTTTTTT. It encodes CASSLGAGLNEKLFF.

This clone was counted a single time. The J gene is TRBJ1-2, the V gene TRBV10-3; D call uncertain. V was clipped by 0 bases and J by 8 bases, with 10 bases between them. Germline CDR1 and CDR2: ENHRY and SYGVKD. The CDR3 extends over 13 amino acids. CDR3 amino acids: CAISESNGRGYTF. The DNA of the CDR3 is TGTGCCATCAGTGAGTCCAACGGGCGAGGCTACACCTTC.

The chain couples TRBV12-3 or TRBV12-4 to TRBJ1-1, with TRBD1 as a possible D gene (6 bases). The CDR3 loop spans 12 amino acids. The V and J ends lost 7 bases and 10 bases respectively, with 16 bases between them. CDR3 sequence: CASNPGALGAFF. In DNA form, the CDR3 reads TGTGCCAGCAACCCGGGGGCCCTAGGAGCTTTCTTT.

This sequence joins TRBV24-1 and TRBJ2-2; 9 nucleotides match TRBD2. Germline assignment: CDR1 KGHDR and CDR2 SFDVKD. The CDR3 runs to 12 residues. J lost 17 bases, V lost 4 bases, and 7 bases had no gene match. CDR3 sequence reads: CATSEPGLALFF. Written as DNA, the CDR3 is TGTGCCACCAGTGAACCGGGACTAGCTCTCTTTTTT.

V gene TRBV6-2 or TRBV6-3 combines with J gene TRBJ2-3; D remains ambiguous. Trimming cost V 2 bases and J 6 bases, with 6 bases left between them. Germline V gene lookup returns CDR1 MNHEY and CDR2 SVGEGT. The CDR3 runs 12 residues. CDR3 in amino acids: CASSYNGDTQYF. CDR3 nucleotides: TGTGCCAGCAGTTACAATGGGGATACGCAGTATTTT.

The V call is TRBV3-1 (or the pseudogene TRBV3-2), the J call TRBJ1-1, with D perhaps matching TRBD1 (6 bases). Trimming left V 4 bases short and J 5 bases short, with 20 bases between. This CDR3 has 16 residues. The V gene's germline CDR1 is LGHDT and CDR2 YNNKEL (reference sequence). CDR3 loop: CASSRFTRGVGTEAFF. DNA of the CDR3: TGTGCCAGCAGCCGATTCACAAGGGGGGTGGGAACTGAAGCTTTCTTT.

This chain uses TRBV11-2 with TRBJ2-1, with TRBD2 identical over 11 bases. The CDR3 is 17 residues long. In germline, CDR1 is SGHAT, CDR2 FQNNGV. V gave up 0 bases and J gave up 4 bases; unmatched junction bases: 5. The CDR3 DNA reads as TGTGCCAGCAGCTTAGATCGCCCTAGCGGGGGGTACAATGAGCAGTTCTTC. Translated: CASSLDRPSGGYNEQFF.

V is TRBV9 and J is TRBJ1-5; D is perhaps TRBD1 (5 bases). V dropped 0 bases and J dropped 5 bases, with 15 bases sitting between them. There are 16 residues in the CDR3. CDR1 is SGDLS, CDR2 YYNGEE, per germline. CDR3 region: CASSVGGVGSDQPQHF. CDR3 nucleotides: TGTGCCAGCAGCGTAGGAGGGGTGGGCTCCGATCAGCCCCAGCATTTT.

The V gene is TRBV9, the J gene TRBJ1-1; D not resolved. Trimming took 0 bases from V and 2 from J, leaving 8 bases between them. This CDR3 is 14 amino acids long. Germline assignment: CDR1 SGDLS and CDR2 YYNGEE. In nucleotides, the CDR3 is TGTGCCAGCAGCGTAGTCCACCCCAACACTGAAGCTTTCTTT. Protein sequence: CASSVVHPNTEAFF.

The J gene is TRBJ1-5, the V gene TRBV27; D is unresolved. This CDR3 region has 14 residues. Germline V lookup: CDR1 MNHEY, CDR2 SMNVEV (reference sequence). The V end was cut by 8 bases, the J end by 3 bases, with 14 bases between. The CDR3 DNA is TGTGCCAGCGCCCGAAAGGGAGACAATCAGCCCCAGCATTTT. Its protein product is CASARKGDNQPQHF.

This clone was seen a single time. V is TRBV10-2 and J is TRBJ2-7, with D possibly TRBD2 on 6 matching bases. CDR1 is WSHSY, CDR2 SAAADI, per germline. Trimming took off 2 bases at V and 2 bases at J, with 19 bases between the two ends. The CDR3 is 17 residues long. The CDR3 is CASSEIMGQEGTYEQYF. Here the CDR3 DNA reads TGCGCCAGCAGTGAGATTATGGGTCAGGAGGGGACCTACGAGCAGTACTTC.

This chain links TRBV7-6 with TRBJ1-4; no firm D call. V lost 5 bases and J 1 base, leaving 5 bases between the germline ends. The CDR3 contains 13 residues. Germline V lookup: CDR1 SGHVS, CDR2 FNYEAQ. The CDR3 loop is CASSPQTNEKLFF. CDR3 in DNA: TGTGCCAGCAGCCCCCAAACTAATGAAAAACTGTTTTTT.

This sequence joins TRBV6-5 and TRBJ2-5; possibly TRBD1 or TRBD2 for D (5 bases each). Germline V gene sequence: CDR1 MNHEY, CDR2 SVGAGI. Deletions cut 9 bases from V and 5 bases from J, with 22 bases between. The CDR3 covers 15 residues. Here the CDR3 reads CASSIRADEGETQYF. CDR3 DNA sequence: TGTGCCAGTTCCATAAGGGCGGATGAGGGGGAGACCCAGTACTTC.

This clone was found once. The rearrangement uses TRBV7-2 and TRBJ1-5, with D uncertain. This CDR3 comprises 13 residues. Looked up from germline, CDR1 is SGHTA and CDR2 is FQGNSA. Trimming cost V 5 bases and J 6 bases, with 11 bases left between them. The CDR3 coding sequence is TGTGCCAGCAGCCCCCATATTGGTCAGCCCCAGCATTTT. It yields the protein CASSPHIGQPQHF.

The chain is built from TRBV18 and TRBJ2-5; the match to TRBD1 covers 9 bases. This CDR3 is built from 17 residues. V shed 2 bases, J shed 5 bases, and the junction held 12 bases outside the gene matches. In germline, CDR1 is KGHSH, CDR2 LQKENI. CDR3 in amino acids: CASSPTGGQGFWETQYF. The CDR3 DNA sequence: TGTGCCAGCTCACCAACCGGGGGACAGGGATTTTGGGAGACCCAGTACTTC.

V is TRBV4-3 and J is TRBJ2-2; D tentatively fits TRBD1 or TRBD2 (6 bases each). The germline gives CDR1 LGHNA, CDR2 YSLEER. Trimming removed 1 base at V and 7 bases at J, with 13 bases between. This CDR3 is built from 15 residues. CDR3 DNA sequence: TGCGCCAGCAGCCAAGTGAGGGGGGCGGTCGGGGAGCTGTTTTTT. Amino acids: CASSQVRGAVGELFF.

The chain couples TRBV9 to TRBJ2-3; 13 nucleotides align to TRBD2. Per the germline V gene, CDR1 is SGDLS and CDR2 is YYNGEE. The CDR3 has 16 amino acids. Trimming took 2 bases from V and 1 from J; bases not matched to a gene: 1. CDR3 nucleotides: TGTGCCAGCAGCGTCGGACTAGCGGGGGGCACAGATACGCAGTATTTT. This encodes CASSVGLAGGTDTQYF.

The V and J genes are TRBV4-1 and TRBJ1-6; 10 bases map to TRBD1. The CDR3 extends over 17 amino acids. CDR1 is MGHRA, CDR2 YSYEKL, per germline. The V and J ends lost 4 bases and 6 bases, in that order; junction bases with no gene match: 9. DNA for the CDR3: TGCGCCAGCAGCCGGATTACGGGACAGGGGCTTAATTCACCCCTCCACTTT. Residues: CASSRITGQGLNSPLHF.